One and the same sample provided the 22 T cell receptor beta chains below, sequenced in a study of graft-versus-host responses after intestinal transplantation. These receptors are not linked to any known antigen. Data came from immunoSEQ multiplex PCR; TCRdb stores just in-frame clones and leaves some out. Among fewer than 95,000 clones listed, 85% to 95% were seen once. Specimen: unstimulated CD8+ T cells sorted from spleen or lymph node cells, collected before transplant. These receptors were obtained from a human donor who was the organ donor for an intestinal transplant.

CDR3 sequence (DNA): TGTGCCAGTAGTGAGGGAAGTCAGCCCCAGCATTTT. The encoded protein is CASSEGSQPQHF. This chain uses TRBV19 with TRBJ1-5; unclear D gene. The CDR3 covers 12 residues. CDR1 and CDR2 from the germline V gene are LNHDA and SQIVND (reference sequence). V was shortened by 5 bases and J by 6 bases, with 8 bases between the two germline ends.

V is TRBV29-1 and J is TRBJ2-2; TRBD2 matches at 7 bases. This CDR3 contains 16 residues. V was clipped by 2 bases and J by 0 bases; unmatched bases: 6. Germline loops: CDR1 SQVTM, CDR2 ANQGSEA. Here the CDR3 reads CSVETPGGTNTGELFF. The CDR3 DNA sequence: TGCAGCGTTGAAACCCCGGGGGGTACGAACACCGGGGAGCTGTTTTTT.

This chain connects TRBV7-9 to TRBJ2-7; 8 bases are shared with TRBD1. This CDR3 is built from 15 residues. Germline loops: CDR1 SEHNR, CDR2 FQNEAQ (reference sequence). J lost 2 bases, V lost 5 bases, and 8 bases had no gene match. The CDR3 reads CASSPGTGYTYEQYF. The CDR3 coding sequence is TGTGCCAGCAGCCCGGGGACAGGATACACCTACGAGCAGTACTTC.

The chain employs TRBV6-1 and TRBJ1-1; no firm D call. This CDR3 is built from 11 residues. The V end was cut by 5 bases, the J end by 7 bases, with 8 bases between. Germline CDR1 reads MNHNS; CDR2 reads SASEGT. The CDR3 loop is CASSRGNEAFF. The CDR3 nucleotides are TGTGCCAGCAGTCGGGGTAATGAAGCTTTCTTT.

The chain uses TRBV4-3 and TRBJ2-1; 10 nucleotides line up with TRBD2. CDR3 length: 16 amino acids. J lost 6 bases, V lost 4 bases, and 9 bases had no gene match. Germline V gene data show CDR1 as LGHNA and CDR2 as YSLEER. CDR3 sequence (DNA): TGCGCCAGCAGCCGGTATAGCGGGGGGCCGGGCAATGAGCAGTTCTTC. Amino acid sequence: CASSRYSGGPGNEQFF.

The chain combines TRBV7-9 with TRBJ2-5; TRBD1 is a possible D gene (5 bases). The CDR3 is 12 amino acids. The V gene's germline CDR1 is SEHNR and CDR2 FQNEAQ (reference sequence). V lost 7 bases to trimming and J lost 4 bases, with 10 bases between them. CDR3 DNA sequence: TGTGCCAGCACACGCAGGGCAGAGACCCAGTACTTC. Residues: CASTRRAETQYF.

V and J are TRBV6-1 and TRBJ1-2; D remains unclear. The length of the CDR3 is 12 residues. The germline V gene has CDR1 MNHNS and CDR2 SASEGT. V lost 7 bases and J lost 4, with 10 bases in between. Here the CDR3 reads CASTGMSYGYTF. As DNA, the CDR3 is TGTGCCAGCACGGGTATGAGCTATGGCTACACCTTC.

The chain combines TRBV4-2 with TRBJ2-3, with 7 bases fitting TRBD2. CDR1 is LGHNA and CDR2 is YNFKEQ in the germline V gene. J gave up 3 bases and V 0 bases, and 9 bases lay outside the gene matches. This CDR3 comprises 17 residues. CDR3 nucleotides: TGTGCCAGCAGCCAAGATCGGGCGGGGGTTGGAACAGATACGCAGTATTTT. The encoded protein is CASSQDRAGVGTDTQYF.

The gene calls are TRBV9 and TRBJ2-2; 12 positions agree with TRBD1. CDR1 SGDLS and CDR2 YYNGEE come from the germline V gene. There are 17 residues in the CDR3. Trimming took 3 bases from V and 6 from J; bases not matched to a gene: 9. CDR3 sequence reads: CASSAILGQGAPGELFF. The CDR3, as DNA: TGTGCCAGCAGCGCGATACTGGGACAGGGGGCGCCCGGGGAGCTGTTTTTT.

V is TRBV4-2 and J is TRBJ2-2, with 9 nucleotides matching TRBD2. V trimming: 1 base; J trimming: 4 bases; junction bases outside the gene matches: 4. CDR3 length: 16 amino acids. Germline CDR1 is LGHNA and CDR2 is YNFKEQ. CDR3 amino acids: CASSQGAGGFTGELFF. DNA for the CDR3: TGTGCCAGCAGCCAAGGAGCGGGGGGTTTCACCGGGGAGCTGTTTTTT.

The CDR3 here is CASTSVGTNEKLFF. The CDR3 DNA sequence: TGTGCCAGCACCAGCGTAGGTACTAATGAAAAACTGTTTTTT. This chain uses TRBV28 with TRBJ1-4; no firm D call. Trimming removed 7 bases from V and 2 bases from J, with 11 bases in between. This CDR3 contains 14 residues. Germline V lookup: CDR1 MDHEN, CDR2 SYDVKM.

V usage is TRBV5-6 and J usage is TRBJ2-3; D remains ambiguous. Germline V gives CDR1 SGHDT, CDR2 YYEEEE. CDR3 length equals 14 residues. The V end lost 4 bases, the J end lost 0 bases, and 9 bases lay between the germline ends. CDR3 sequence reads: CASSAMTSTDTQYF. CDR3 DNA sequence: TGTGCCAGCAGCGCGATGACTAGCACAGATACGCAGTATTTT.

The chain joins TRBV4-3 to TRBJ1-2; maybe TRBD1 (5 bases). Trimming removed 2 bases from V and 4 bases from J, with 14 bases in between. Germline CDR1 and CDR2: LGHNA and YSLEER. The CDR3 has 15 residues. As DNA, the CDR3 is TGCGCCAGCAGCCAAAGTCCCTCAGGGATCTATGGCTACACCTTC. Translating it yields CASSQSPSGIYGYTF.

The rearrangement joins TRBV7-9 to TRBJ2-4; 14 bases fit TRBD2. J lost 5 bases, V lost 5 bases, and 11 bases had no gene match. Looked up from germline, CDR1 is SEHNR and CDR2 is FQNEAQ (reference sequence). This CDR3 has 18 amino acids. The CDR3 sequence: CASSPRTSGGLGENIQYF. The CDR3 nucleotides read TGTGCCAGCAGCCCTAGGACTAGCGGGGGGCTCGGTGAAAACATTCAGTACTTC. Using reference TRBV7-9 and TRBJ2-4 for the parts outside the CDR3, the full variable domain is DTGVSQNPRHKITKRGQNVTFRCDPISEHNRLYWYRQTLGQGPEFLTYFQNEAQLEKSRLLSDRFSAERPKGSFSTLEIQRTEQGDSAMYLCASSPRTSGGLGENIQYFGAGTRLSVL.

The chain is built from TRBV9 and TRBJ2-7; D is ambiguous. The CDR3 extends over 16 amino acids. Germline V gives CDR1 SGDLS, CDR2 YYNGEE. Deletions cut 0 bases from V and 2 bases from J, with 15 bases between. CDR3 residues: CASSVDPSPGPYEQYF. CDR3 DNA sequence: TGTGCCAGCAGCGTAGATCCCTCCCCGGGTCCCTACGAGCAGTACTTC.

The gene calls are TRBV27 and TRBJ2-1; 8 nucleotides line up with TRBD2. The CDR3 totals 13 residues. CDR1 is MNHEY, CDR2 SMNVEV, per germline (reference sequence). Trimming took 8 bases from V and 8 from J; bases not matched to a gene: 8. CDR3 protein: CASSTGGSHEQFF. The CDR3 nucleotides read TGTGCCAGCTCCACGGGGGGGTCTCATGAGCAGTTCTTC.

This clone was seen a handful of times. This chain uses TRBV6-1 with TRBJ2-5, with 11 bases that match TRBD2. V dropped 8 bases and J dropped 5; count of bases not matched to a gene: 10. CDR1 is MNHNS and CDR2 is SASEGT in the germline V gene. CDR3 length: 15 residues. CDR3 coding DNA: TGTGCCAGCTCGACTTTAGCGGGGGGGCGGGAGACCCAGTACTTC. Translating it yields CASSTLAGGRETQYF.

The gene calls are TRBV4-3 and TRBJ2-2; 8 bases are a match to TRBD2. With V trimmed by 4 bases and J by 0 bases, 13 bases remained unmatched. CDR1 is LGHNA and CDR2 is YSLEER in the germline V gene. The CDR3 has 19 amino acids. CDR3 nucleotides: TGCGCCAGCAGCCGAGAAGTTTACCCGGGGGGGACGAACACCGGGGAGCTGTTTTTT. Translation gives CASSREVYPGGTNTGELFF.

V gene TRBV4-1 combines with J gene TRBJ2-5, with D unresolved. Germline CDR1 reads MGHRA; CDR2 reads YSYEKL. The CDR3 runs to 14 residues. The V and J ends lost 1 base and 2 bases respectively, with 8 bases between them. CDR3 bases: TGCGCCAGCAGCCAAGGGCCATCACAAGAGACCCAGTACTTC. This translates into CASSQGPSQETQYF.

The CDR3 DNA sequence: TGTGCCAGCAGGGGCAGGGGCCACAGCTCCTACGAGCAGTACTTC. It is translated as CASRGRGHSSYEQYF. This sequence joins TRBV27 and TRBJ2-7, with D possibly matching TRBD1 (6 bases). Germline V gives CDR1 MNHEY, CDR2 SMNVEV (reference sequence). V lost 6 bases and J lost 0, with 15 bases in between. The CDR3 runs to 15 residues.

The genes are TRBV27 and TRBJ1-1, with D maybe TRBD1 (5 bases). This CDR3 is 16 amino acids long. Trimming took 3 bases from V and 1 from J, leaving 15 bases between them. Looked up from germline, CDR1 is MNHEY and CDR2 is SMNVEV (reference sequence). CDR3 in amino acids: CASSFVPNGGNTEAFF. The CDR3 coding sequence is TGTGCCAGCAGTTTCGTCCCAAACGGGGGGAACACTGAAGCTTTCTTT.

The chain is built from TRBV5-1 and TRBJ2-7; TRBD1 is a possible D gene (7 bases). Germline lookup yields CDR1 SGHRS and CDR2 YFSETQ. Deletions cut 6 bases from V and 0 bases from J, with 13 bases between. This CDR3 contains 14 residues. CDR3 sequence reads: CASTRGVGSYEQYF. CDR3 sequence (DNA): TGCGCCAGCACCAGGGGGGTGGGCTCCTACGAGCAGTACTTC.